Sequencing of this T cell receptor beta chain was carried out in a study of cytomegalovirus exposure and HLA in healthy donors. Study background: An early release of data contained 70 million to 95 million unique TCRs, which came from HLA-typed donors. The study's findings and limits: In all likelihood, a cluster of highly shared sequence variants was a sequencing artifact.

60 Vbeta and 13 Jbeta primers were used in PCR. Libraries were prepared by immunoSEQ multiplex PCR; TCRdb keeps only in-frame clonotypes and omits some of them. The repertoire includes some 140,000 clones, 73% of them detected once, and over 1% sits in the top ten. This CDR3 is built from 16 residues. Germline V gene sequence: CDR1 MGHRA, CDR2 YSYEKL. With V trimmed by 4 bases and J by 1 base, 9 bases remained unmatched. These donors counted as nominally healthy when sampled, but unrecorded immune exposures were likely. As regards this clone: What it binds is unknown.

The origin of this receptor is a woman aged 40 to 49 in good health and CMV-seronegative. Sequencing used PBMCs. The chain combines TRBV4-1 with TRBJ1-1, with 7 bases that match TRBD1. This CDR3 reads CASSPRYRQGNTEAFF. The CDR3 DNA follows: TGCGCCAGCAGCCCCAGATATAGACAGGGGAACACTGAAGCTTTCTTT.